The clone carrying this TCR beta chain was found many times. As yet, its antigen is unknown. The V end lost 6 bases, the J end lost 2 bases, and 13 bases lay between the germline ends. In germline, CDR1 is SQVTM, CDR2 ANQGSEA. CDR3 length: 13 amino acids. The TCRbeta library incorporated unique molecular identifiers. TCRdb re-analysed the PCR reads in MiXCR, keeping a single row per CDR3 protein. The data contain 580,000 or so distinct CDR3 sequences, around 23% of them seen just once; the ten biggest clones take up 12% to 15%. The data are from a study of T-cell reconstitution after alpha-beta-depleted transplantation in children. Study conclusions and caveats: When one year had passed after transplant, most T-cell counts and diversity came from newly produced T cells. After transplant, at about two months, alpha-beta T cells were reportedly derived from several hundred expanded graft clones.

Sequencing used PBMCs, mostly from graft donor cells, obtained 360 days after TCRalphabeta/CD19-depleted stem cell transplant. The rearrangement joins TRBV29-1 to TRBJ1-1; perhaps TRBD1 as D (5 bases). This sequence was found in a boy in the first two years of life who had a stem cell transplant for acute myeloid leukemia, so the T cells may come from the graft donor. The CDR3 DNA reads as TGCAGCGTAAGGGGCAGTCCCAACACTGAAGCTTTCTTT. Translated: CSVRGSPNTEAFF.